Below, 10 T cell receptor beta chains from the same sample are listed, as sequenced in a study of T-cell memory formation after mild COVID-19. TCRdb re-called the 5' RACE reads with MiXCR, one entry per CDR3 protein. The sample consists of tens of thousands of distinct CDR3 sequences, roughly 13% of them appearing once. The sequencing sample was made of PBMCs or a T cell subset sorted from them (not recorded which). The source is an adult woman who had mild COVID-19 (a few samples of this study predate the infection). Cell type and time point are not known.

This clonotype was seen more than once but under ten times. The CDR3 sequence is CSVSGQGHYEQYF. CDR3 sequence (DNA): TGCAGCGTTTCGGGACAGGGTCACTACGAGCAGTACTTC. V gene TRBV29-1 combines with J gene TRBJ2-7, with TRBD1 matching 9 bases. In germline, CDR1 is SQVTM, CDR2 ANQGSEA. V shed 5 bases, J shed 3 bases, and the junction held 5 bases outside the gene matches. This CDR3 comprises 13 residues.

Only a few counts were recorded for this clonotype. The chain is built from TRBV6-5 and TRBJ2-1, with 11 positions matching TRBD2. V shed 10 bases and J 4 bases; nucleotides not matched to a gene: 9. The CDR3 runs to 15 residues. Per germline, CDR1 MNHEY and CDR2 SVGAGI. The CDR3 region has the DNA TGTGCCACCTCCAGGACTAGCGGGCCATACAATGAGCAGTTCTTC. Protein product: CATSRTSGPYNEQFF.

The rearrangement uses TRBV7-9 and TRBJ2-7; D may be TRBD1 or TRBD2 (5 bases each). This CDR3 is 12 amino acids long. The germline V gene encodes CDR1 SEHNR and CDR2 FQNEAQ (reference sequence). Trimming removed 1 base from V and 7 bases from J, with 8 bases in between. For the CDR3, the DNA is TGTGCCAGCAGCTTAGTGGGGGTTGAGCAGTACTTC. This codes for CASSLVGVEQYF.

Note on this clonotype: A much bigger clone sits one base away, suggesting this may be a read error. This chain uses TRBV6-2 or TRBV6-3 with TRBJ2-6; D is undetermined. CDR3 length: 14 amino acids. Germline V gene lookup returns CDR1 MNHEY and CDR2 SVGEGT. The CDR3 is CASSLSSGDNVLTF. Here the CDR3 DNA reads TGTGCCAGCAGTCTGAGCTCTGGGGACAACGTCCTGACTTTC.

This clonotype was detected a few times. The CDR3 is CSAFSGQDYEQYF. The CDR3 coding sequence is TGCAGCGCTTTCTCGGGACAGGACTACGAGCAGTACTTC. The chain uses TRBV29-1 and TRBJ2-7; 8 nucleotides match TRBD1. Germline-derived CDR1 and CDR2 are SQVTM and ANQGSEA. The CDR3 consists of 13 residues. After removal of 7 bases from V and 3 bases from J, the junction contained 8 bases not matched to a gene.

The gene calls are TRBV7-9 and TRBJ2-7; a weak D match, TRBD2 (5 bases). V was trimmed by 5 bases and J by 6 bases, leaving 11 bases between them. This CDR3 region has 12 residues. Germline V gives CDR1 SEHNR, CDR2 FQNEAQ (reference sequence). CDR3 amino acids: CASSPTGFEQYF. The CDR3 DNA follows: TGTGCCAGCAGCCCCACGGGGTTCGAGCAGTACTTC.

Only one count was recorded for this clonotype. J is TRBJ2-5 and V is TRBV21-1; the DNA was not compared with TRBD1, the D call given in the table. TRBV21-1 is described as a pseudogene. This CDR3 has 15 residues. Here the CDR3 DNA reads TGTGCCAGCAGCAAGGGGAGCCCCAAAGGGGAGACCCAGTACTTC. This translates into CASSKGSPKGETQYF.

The chain combines TRBV20-1 with TRBJ1-2, with D unclear. V dropped 0 bases and J dropped 4 bases, with 9 bases sitting between them. CDR3 length: 13 residues. The germline gives CDR1 DFQATT, CDR2 SNEGSKA (reference sequence). In nucleotides, the CDR3 is TGCAGTGCTAGAGATGGGGATTCCTATGGCTACACCTTC. It specifies CSARDGDSYGYTF.

Only a few counts were recorded for this clonotype. V usage is TRBV20-1 and J usage is TRBJ2-7, with 7 positions matching TRBD2. The germline V gene encodes CDR1 DFQATT and CDR2 SNEGSKA (reference sequence). The CDR3 has 11 residues. The chain's CDR3 is CSLLALGVQYF. In nucleotides, the CDR3 is TGCAGCCTACTAGCGCTAGGGGTGCAGTACTTC.

The gene calls are TRBV12-3 or TRBV12-4 and TRBJ2-1, with D possibly matching TRBD2 (7 bases). Deletions cut 4 bases from V and 7 bases from J, with 14 bases between. This CDR3 has 14 amino acids. The CDR3 protein is CASSWGGPGNEQFF. The CDR3 nucleotides read TGTGCCAGCAGTTGGGGGGGGCCGGGAAATGAGCAGTTCTTC.